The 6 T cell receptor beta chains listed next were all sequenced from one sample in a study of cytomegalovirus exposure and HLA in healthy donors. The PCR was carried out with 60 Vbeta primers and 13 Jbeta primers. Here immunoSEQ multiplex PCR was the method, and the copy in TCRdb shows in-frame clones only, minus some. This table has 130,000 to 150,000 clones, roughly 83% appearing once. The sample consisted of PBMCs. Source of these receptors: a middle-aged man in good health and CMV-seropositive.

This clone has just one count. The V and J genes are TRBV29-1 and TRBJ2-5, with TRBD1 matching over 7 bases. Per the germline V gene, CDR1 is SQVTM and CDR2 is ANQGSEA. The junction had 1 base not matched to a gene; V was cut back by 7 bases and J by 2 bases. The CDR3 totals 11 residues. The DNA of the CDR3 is TGCAGCGGGGGACAGCAAGAGACCCAGTACTTC. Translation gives CSGGQQETQYF.

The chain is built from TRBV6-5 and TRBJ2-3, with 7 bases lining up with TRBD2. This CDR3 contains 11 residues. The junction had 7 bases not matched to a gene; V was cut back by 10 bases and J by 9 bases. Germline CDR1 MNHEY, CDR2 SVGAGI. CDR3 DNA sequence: TGTGCCACCCTCCGGGGGGTGACGCAGTATTTT. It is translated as CATLRGVTQYF.

In nucleotides, the CDR3 is TGTGCCAGCAGGAAAACCGAGGGAGGGCCTGAAGCTTTCTTT. Translating it yields CASRKTEGGPEAFF. The chain combines TRBV11-3 with TRBJ1-1; D unclear. CDR3 size: 14 residues. Between the trimmed V and J ends, which lost 6 bases and 6 bases, there was a span of 17 bases. The germline gives CDR1 SGHNT, CDR2 YENEEA. Full variable domain (missing parts from reference TRBV11-3 and TRBJ1-1): EAGVVQSPRYKIIEKKQPVAFWCNPISGHNTLYWYLQNLGQGPELLIRYENEEAVDDSQLPKDRFSAERLKGVDSTLKIQPAELGDSAVYLCASRKTEGGPEAFFGQGTRLTVV.

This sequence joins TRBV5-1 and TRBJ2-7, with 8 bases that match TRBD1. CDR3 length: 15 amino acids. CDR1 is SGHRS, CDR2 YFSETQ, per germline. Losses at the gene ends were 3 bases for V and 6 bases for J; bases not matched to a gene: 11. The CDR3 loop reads CASSSTAGTGSEQYF. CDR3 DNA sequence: TGCGCCAGCAGCTCAACCGCCGGGACAGGAAGCGAGCAGTACTTC.

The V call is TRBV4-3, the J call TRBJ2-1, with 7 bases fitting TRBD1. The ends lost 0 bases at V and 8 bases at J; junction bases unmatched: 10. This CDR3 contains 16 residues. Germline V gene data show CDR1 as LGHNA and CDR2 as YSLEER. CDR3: CASSQDPGQNSDEQFF. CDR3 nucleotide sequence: TGCGCCAGCAGCCAAGACCCGGGACAGAATTCGGATGAGCAGTTCTTC.

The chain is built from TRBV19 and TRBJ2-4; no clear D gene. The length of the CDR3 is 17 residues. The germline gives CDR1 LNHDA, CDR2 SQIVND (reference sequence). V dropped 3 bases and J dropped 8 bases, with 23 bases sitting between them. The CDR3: CASSIQASLSPRDIQYF. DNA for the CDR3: TGTGCCAGTAGTATCCAGGCTTCTCTTTCCCCGAGAGACATTCAGTACTTC.